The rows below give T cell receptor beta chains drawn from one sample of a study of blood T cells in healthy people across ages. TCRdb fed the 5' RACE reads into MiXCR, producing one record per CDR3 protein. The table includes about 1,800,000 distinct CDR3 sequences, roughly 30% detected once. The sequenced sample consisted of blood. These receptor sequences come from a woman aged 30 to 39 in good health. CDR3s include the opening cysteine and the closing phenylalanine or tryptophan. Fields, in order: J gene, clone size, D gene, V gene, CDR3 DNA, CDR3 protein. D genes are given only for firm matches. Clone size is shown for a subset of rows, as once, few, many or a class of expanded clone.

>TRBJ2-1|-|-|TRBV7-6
TGTGCCAGCAGCTTAGAGACGGGGTATGATGAGCAGTTCTTC
CASSLETGYDEQFF
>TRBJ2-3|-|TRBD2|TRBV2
TGTGCCAGCTCTCCAGCGGGGACCGGCACAGATACGCAGTATTTT
CASSPAGTGTDTQYF
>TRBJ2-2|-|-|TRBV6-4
TGTGCCAGCAGTCCCGCGACAGATTCGAACACCGGGGAGCGGTTTTTT
CASSPATDSNTGERFF
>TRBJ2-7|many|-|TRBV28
TGTGCCAGCACCAGAATCGAGGGCTACGAGCAGTACTTC
CASTRIEGYEQYF
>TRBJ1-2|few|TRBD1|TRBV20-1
TGCAGTGTTTATCGGGACAGGCTAACCTATGGCTACACCTTC
CSVYRDRLTYGYTF
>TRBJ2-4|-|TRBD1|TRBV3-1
TGTGCCAGCAGCCGTAGGACAGGGATGAAGCAGTACTTC
CASSRRTGMKQYF
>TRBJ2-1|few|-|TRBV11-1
TGTGCCAGCAGCTTAGGGATAGTGGGGGGTGTTGAGCAGTTCTTC
CASSLGIVGGVEQFF
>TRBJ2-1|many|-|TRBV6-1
TGTGCCAGCAGCGAGACGCGCAATGAGCAGTTCTTC
CASSETRNEQFF
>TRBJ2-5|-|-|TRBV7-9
TGTGCCAGCACCAAGGGGGGGCCCCGGCAAGAGACCCAGTACTTC
CASTKGGPRQETQYF
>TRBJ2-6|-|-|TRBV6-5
TGTGCCGGCAGCTCCGTCGGGTCTGGGGCCAACGTCCTGACTTTC
CAGSSVGSGANVLTF
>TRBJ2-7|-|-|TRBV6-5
TGTGCCAGCAGCCAACTAACGGGTACCTACGAGCAGTACTTC
CASSQLTGTYEQYF